This T cell receptor (beta chain) was retrieved from a study of OX40 agonist ivuxolimab in advanced cancers. On the study more broadly: Across the patients, intravenous ivuxolimab was delivered every 2 weeks at 0.01 to 10 mg/kg.

Study results and caveats: Average numbers of expanded clones were greater in CD8+ T cells than in CD4+.

A remark on this clone: Antigen: not known.

Generated by immunoSEQ multiplex PCR, the TCRdb table keeps only in-frame clones and is missing some. This sample yields around 58,000 clones, of which around nine tenths are seen a single time; approximately 1.5% belongs to the top ten. Germline CDR1 SGHTS, CDR2 YDEGEE. Trimming cost V 5 bases and J 8 bases, with 10 bases left between them. CDR3 size: 12 residues. J is TRBJ1-4 and V is TRBV5-8, with no clear D. This TCR was sampled from an adult with an advanced solid tumor such as melanoma, head and neck, liver or kidney cancer. The source was CD4+ or CD8+ T cells sorted from blood, collected in a trial of the OX40 agonist ivuxolimab. CDR3 amino acids: CASREVREKLFF. The CDR3 bases are TGTGCCAGCAGAGAGGTTCGAGAAAAACTGTTTTTT.